Listed here are 23 T cell receptor beta chains from one sample, sequenced in a study of follicular helper T cells after annual influenza vaccination. Time point reported: 2014-2015 season, 7 days after vaccination. Libraries were prepared by immunoSEQ multiplex PCR; TCRdb keeps only in-frame clonotypes and omits some of them. The sample shows approximately 10,000 clones, 70% to 90% of them seen only once. This specimen consisted of CXCR5+ CD38- circulating T follicular helper cells from blood, obtained 7 days after influenza vaccination. Subset indicated: circulating Tfh, non-naive CD4+CXCR5+PD-1+ (ICOS+CD38+ or ICOS-CD38-). The receptors shown here come from an adult who received the influenza vaccine.

The chain uses TRBV19 and TRBJ2-7, with 9 bases matching TRBD1. V trimming: 5 bases; J trimming: 6 bases; junction bases outside the gene matches: 14. Germline CDR1 and CDR2: LNHDA and SQIVND (reference sequence). The CDR3 spans 16 residues. CDR3 loop: CASSSSSGTGTFEQYF. The CDR3 coding sequence is TGTGCCAGTAGTTCATCTTCCGGGACAGGGACATTCGAGCAGTACTTC. The variable domain in full, with the rest retrieved from reference TRBV19 and TRBJ2-7, is DGGITQSPKYLFRKEGQNVTLSCEQNLNHDAMYWYRQDPGQGLRLIYYSQIVNDFQKGDIAEGYSVSREKKESFPLTVTSAQKNPTAFYLCASSSSSGTGTFEQYFGPGTRLTVT.

The chain couples TRBV19 to TRBJ2-6; 7 bases fit TRBD2. J lost 0 bases, V lost 5 bases, and 10 bases had no gene match. This CDR3 contains 18 residues. Germline-derived CDR1 and CDR2 are LNHDA and SQIVND (reference sequence). CDR3 nucleotide sequence: TGTGCCAGTAGTTTGTTTTATGGCGGGAGCTCTGGGGCCAACGTCCTGACTTTC. Its protein is CASSLFYGGSSGANVLTF.

This chain uses TRBV14 with TRBJ1-1, with 12 bases that match TRBD1. J gave up 4 bases and V 4 bases, and 10 bases lay outside the gene matches. Germline V CDR1 and CDR2: SGHDN, FVKESK. The CDR3 length is 17 residues. CDR3: CASSRPGTGGRPTEAFF. The CDR3 bases are TGTGCCAGCAGCCGTCCAGGGACAGGGGGCCGGCCCACTGAAGCTTTCTTT.

The chain combines TRBV18 with TRBJ1-1, with 7 bases fitting TRBD1. After removal of 5 bases from V and 0 bases from J, the junction contained 12 bases not matched to a gene. Germline V gives CDR1 KGHSH, CDR2 LQKENI. This CDR3 contains 17 residues. CDR3 sequence (DNA): TGTGCCAGCTCAGAGCAGGGGGTGGCGGGGATGAACACTGAAGCTTTCTTT. It is translated as CASSEQGVAGMNTEAFF.

The chain is built from TRBV7-2 and TRBJ1-1, with D perhaps matching TRBD1 (5 bases). The ends were cut back, 3 bases at V and 1 base at J, with 9 bases in the middle. The CDR3 covers 14 residues. In germline, CDR1 is SGHTA, CDR2 FQGNSA. CDR3 nucleotide sequence: TGTGCCAGCAGCTTTGACAGACAGAACACTGAAGCTTTCTTT. Amino acids: CASSFDRQNTEAFF.

The chain is built from TRBV4-1 and TRBJ1-4; maybe TRBD1 (6 bases). The CDR3 covers 15 residues. V was cut by 3 bases and J by 2 bases, with 10 bases left in between. Germline V lookup: CDR1 MGHRA, CDR2 YSYEKL. CDR3 sequence: CASSQRGDTNEKLFF. Here the CDR3 DNA reads TGCGCCAGCAGCCAGAGGGGGGATACTAATGAAAAACTGTTTTTT.

The chain combines TRBV7-3 with TRBJ2-1; 7 positions agree with TRBD2. Germline loops: CDR1 SGHTA, CDR2 FQGTGA. The V gene end was trimmed by 1 base and the J gene end by 8 bases; junction bases not matched to a gene: 17. This CDR3 region has 18 residues. CDR3 nucleotides: TGTGCCAGCAGCTTAAAGGAGTGGAGGACTAGAGATTCCCATGAGCAGTTCTTC. Protein product: CASSLKEWRTRDSHEQFF.

V is TRBV30 and J is TRBJ2-1, with D hard to call. The CDR3 runs 13 residues. CDR1 and CDR2 (germline): GTSNPN, SVGIG (reference sequence). V was trimmed by 2 bases and J by 8 bases, leaving 13 bases between them. The CDR3 reads CAWSWSPKDEQFF. The CDR3 DNA reads as TGTGCCTGGAGTTGGTCGCCGAAAGATGAGCAGTTCTTC.

Written as DNA, the CDR3 is TGTGCCAGCAACCAAGCCAGACAAGAGACCCAGTACTTC. Translation: CASNQARQETQYF. The gene calls are TRBV11-1 and TRBJ2-5, with unresolved D. Germline V gives CDR1 SGHAT, CDR2 FQDESV (reference sequence). There are 13 residues in the CDR3. Trimming stripped 7 bases from V and 2 bases from J, with 11 bases between.

The chain uses TRBV6-5 and TRBJ2-7; D is perhaps TRBD1 (6 bases). This CDR3 is built from 13 residues. V shed 8 bases and J shed 0 bases, with 11 bases lying between them. CDR1 is MNHEY and CDR2 is SVGAGI in the germline V gene. The CDR3 here is CASGDTSSYEQYF. CDR3 DNA sequence: TGTGCCAGCGGGGACACTAGCTCCTACGAGCAGTACTTC.

The J gene is TRBJ2-3, the V gene TRBV5-1; no reliable D call. V was shortened by 0 bases and J by 7 bases, with 6 bases between the two germline ends. CDR1 and CDR2 (germline): SGHRS, YFSETQ. This CDR3 spans 12 amino acids. DNA of the CDR3: TGCGCCAGCAGCTTGGACGTGAATACGCAGTATTTT. Translating it yields CASSLDVNTQYF.

The CDR3 DNA follows: TGCGCCAGCAGCTTCCGTCGGGGAGGGGACACTGAAGCTTTCTTT. Its protein is CASSFRRGGDTEAFF. The chain uses TRBV5-1 and TRBJ1-1, with D maybe TRBD1 (5 bases). Germline V gene lookup returns CDR1 SGHRS and CDR2 YFSETQ. Trimming shortened V by 2 bases and J by 3 bases, and 14 bases separated the two germline ends. CDR3 length equals 15 residues.

V and J are TRBV6-6 and TRBJ1-5, with D possibly matching TRBD1 (6 bases). Germline V CDR1 and CDR2: MNHNY, SVGAGI (reference sequence). Trimming took off 8 bases at V and 6 bases at J, with 11 bases between the two ends. This CDR3 has 12 amino acids. CDR3 nucleotide sequence: TGTGCCAGCGCTGGGGGGCCTCAGCCCCAGCATTTT. As protein: CASAGGPQPQHF.

CDR3 in DNA: TGTGCCAGCAGTTTCGGACAGGGGCGTAACTATGGCTACACCTTC. Translated, it gives CASSFGQGRNYGYTF. This chain links TRBV27 with TRBJ1-2; 9 bases map to TRBD1. The CDR3 has 15 amino acids. V dropped 3 bases and J dropped 1; count of bases not matched to a gene: 3. CDR1 MNHEY and CDR2 SMNVEV come from the germline V gene (reference sequence).

This chain connects TRBV18 to TRBJ1-1; D not certain. The V end lost 1 base, the J end lost 0 bases, and 0 bases lay between the germline ends. Germline V lookup: CDR1 KGHSH, CDR2 LQKENI. The CDR3 contains 12 residues. The CDR3 is CASSPLNTEAFF. Here the CDR3 DNA reads TGTGCCAGCTCACCACTGAACACTGAAGCTTTCTTT.

The chain has TRBV2 and TRBJ2-5; 7 bases match TRBD1. V dropped 5 bases and J dropped 6; count of bases not matched to a gene: 9. This CDR3 has 14 amino acids. The V gene's germline CDR1 is SNHLY and CDR2 FYNNEI. The CDR3 nucleotides are TGTGCCAGCAGTTTAGGGGGCTTGGAAAAGACCCAGTACTTC. Translated, it gives CASSLGGLEKTQYF.

V is TRBV6-6 and J is TRBJ1-3; possibly TRBD1 for D (6 bases). Trimming removed 6 bases from V and 0 bases from J, with 12 bases in between. Germline loops: CDR1 MNHNY, CDR2 SVGAGI (reference sequence). The CDR3 consists of 15 residues. The CDR3 nucleotides read TGTGCCAGCAGCCGACAGGCCTTCTCTGGAAACACCATATATTTT. It is translated as CASSRQAFSGNTIYF.

The chain employs TRBV30 and TRBJ2-2; 10 bases fit TRBD2. CDR3 length: 17 amino acids. Germline V gives CDR1 GTSNPN, CDR2 SVGIG (reference sequence). Losses at the gene ends were 0 bases for V and 7 bases for J; bases not matched to a gene: 11. CDR3 loop: CAWSVGRAGGLVGELFF. DNA of the CDR3: TGTGCCTGGAGTGTAGGCCGAGCGGGGGGGCTGGTCGGGGAGCTGTTTTTT.

This clone showed up just once. The rearrangement uses TRBV19 and TRBJ2-1; no clear D gene. The CDR3 consists of 13 residues. V was cut by 5 bases and J by 5 bases, with 10 bases left in between. CDR1 is LNHDA, CDR2 SQIVND, per germline (reference sequence). This chain's CDR3 is CASSWQVNNEQFF. The CDR3 DNA reads TGTGCCAGTAGTTGGCAGGTAAACAATGAGCAGTTCTTC.

The J gene is TRBJ2-7, the V gene TRBV5-8; 8 bases are shared with TRBD2. The V gene's germline CDR1 is SGHTS and CDR2 YDEGEE. CDR3 length: 15 amino acids. The J segment lost 2 bases and the V segment lost 4 bases, leaving 8 bases of the junction unmatched. This chain's CDR3 is CASSPVAGSPYEQYF. CDR3 nucleotide sequence: TGTGCCAGCAGCCCAGTAGCGGGGTCCCCCTACGAGCAGTACTTC. Drawing the rest from reference TRBV5-8 and TRBJ2-7, the complete variable domain is EAGVTQSPTHLIKTRGQQATLRCSPISGHTSVYWYQQALGLGLQFLLWYDEGEERNRGNFPPRFSGRQFPNYSSELNVNALELEDSALYLCASSPVAGSPYEQYFGPGTRLTVT.

CDR3 loop: CASSYDRGDTEAFF. Here the CDR3 DNA reads TGTGCCAGCAGCTACGACAGGGGGGACACTGAAGCTTTCTTT. The chain joins TRBV5-4 to TRBJ1-1, with 9 nucleotides matching TRBD1. V shed 3 bases and J 3 bases; nucleotides not matched to a gene: 3. Germline V CDR1 and CDR2: SGHNT, YYREEE (reference sequence). The CDR3 has 14 amino acids.

The J gene is TRBJ1-3, the V gene TRBV6-6; TRBD1 matches 11 bases. Germline V lookup: CDR1 MNHNY, CDR2 SVGAGI (reference sequence). CDR3 size: 14 residues. V shed 5 bases and J 4 bases; nucleotides not matched to a gene: 1. The CDR3 sequence is CASSGTGGGNTIYF. As DNA, the CDR3 is TGTGCCAGCAGTGGGACAGGGGGAGGAAACACCATATATTTT.

This clone was recorded a few times. J is TRBJ1-1 and V is TRBV11-2; 9 positions match TRBD1. The V segment lost 4 bases and the J segment 1 base; nucleotides outside the gene matches: 1. Germline-derived CDR1 and CDR2 are SGHAT and FQNNGV. CDR3 length: 14 residues. CDR3 residues: CASSWGQGNTEAFF. CDR3 nucleotide sequence: TGTGCCAGCAGCTGGGGACAGGGGAACACTGAAGCTTTCTTT. The full variable domain, rest sourced from reference TRBV11-2 and TRBJ1-1, is EAGVAQSPRYKIIEKRQSVAFWCNPISGHATLYWYQQILGQGPKLLIQFQNNGVVDDSQLPKDRFSAERLKGVDSTLKIQPAKLEDSAVYLCASSWGQGNTEAFFGQGTRLTVV.